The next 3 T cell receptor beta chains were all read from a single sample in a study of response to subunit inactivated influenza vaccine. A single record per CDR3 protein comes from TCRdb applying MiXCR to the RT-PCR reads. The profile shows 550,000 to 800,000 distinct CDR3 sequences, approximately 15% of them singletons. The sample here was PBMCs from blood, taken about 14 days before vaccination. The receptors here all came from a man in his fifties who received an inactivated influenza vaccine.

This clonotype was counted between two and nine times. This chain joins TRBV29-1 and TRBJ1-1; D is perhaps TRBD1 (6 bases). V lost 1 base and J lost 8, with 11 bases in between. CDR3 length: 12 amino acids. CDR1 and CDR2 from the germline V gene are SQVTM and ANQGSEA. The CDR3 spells CSVEGGPPEAFF. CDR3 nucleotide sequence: TGCAGCGTTGAAGGGGGGCCTCCCGAAGCTTTCTTT.

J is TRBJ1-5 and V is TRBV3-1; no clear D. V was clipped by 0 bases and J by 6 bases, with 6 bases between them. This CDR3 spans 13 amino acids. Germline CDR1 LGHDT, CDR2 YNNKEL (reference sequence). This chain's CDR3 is CASSQDSRQPQHF. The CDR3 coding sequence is TGTGCCAGCAGCCAAGATTCGCGTCAGCCCCAGCATTTT. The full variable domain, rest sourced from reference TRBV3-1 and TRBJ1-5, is DTAVSQTPKYLVTQMGNDKSIKCEQNLGHDTMYWYKQDSKKFLKIMFSYNNKELIINETVPNRFSPKSPDKAHLNLHINSLELGDSAVYFCASSQDSRQPQHFGDGTRLSIL.

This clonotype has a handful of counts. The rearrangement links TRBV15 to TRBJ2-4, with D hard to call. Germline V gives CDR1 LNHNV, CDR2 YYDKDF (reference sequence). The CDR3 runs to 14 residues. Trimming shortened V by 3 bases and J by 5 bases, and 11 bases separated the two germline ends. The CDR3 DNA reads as TGTGCCACCAGCAGGGGTTCCCCCGAAAACATTCAGTACTTC. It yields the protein CATSRGSPENIQYF. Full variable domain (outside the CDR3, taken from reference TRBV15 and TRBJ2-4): DAMVIQNPRYQVTQFGKPVTLSCSQTLNHNVMYWYQQKSSQAPKLLFHYYDKDFNNEADTPDNFQSRRPNTSFCFLDIRSPGLGDTAMYLCATSRGSPENIQYFGAGTRLSVL.